The present TCR beta chain was sequenced within a study of liver allograft versus peripheral blood T cells. Study context: Hepatic allograft T cell receptor repertoires were evaluated relative to those present in recipients' peripheral blood.

The germline V gene has CDR1 MDHEN and CDR2 SYDVKM. Trimming pared 10 bases from V and 1 base from J, leaving 9 bases between. The CDR3 contains 12 residues. Study observations and caveats: Reports indicated that T cell receptor repertoires inside liver allografts differed from those in peripheral blood.

TCRdb re-called the reads through MiXCR, storing one row per CDR3 protein. The sample carries 6,000 or so distinct CDR3 sequences, roughly a sixth recorded once. This clonotype was counted ten times or more. Its antigen is unknown. The chain is built from TRBV28 and TRBJ2-3, with D tentatively TRBD1 (6 bases). The sequence was obtained from a human patient who had a liver transplant. Some T cells may possibly be graft donor cells. The CDR3 DNA reads TGTGCCATACAGGGAGGCACAGATACGCAGTATTTT. Protein sequence: CAIQGGTDTQYF.